This entry lists 16 T cell receptor beta chains sequenced from one sample in a study of T cell responses to AZD1222 COVID-19 vaccine. Using immunoSEQ multiplex PCR, the repertoire was profiled, and TCRdb retains in-frame clones only, with some absent. The table records 100,000 to 150,000 clones, 92% of them present only once. The sample was peripheral blood, taken on day 0 of AZD1222 vaccination. These receptors all come from an adult in good health.

The genes are TRBV11-2 and TRBJ2-7; D ambiguous. The CDR3 is 14 residues long. V shed 5 bases and J shed 3 bases, with 14 bases lying between them. CDR1 and CDR2 from the germline V gene are SGHAT and FQNNGV. In DNA, the CDR3 is TGTGCCAGCAGCCCCCTCCGGCCCGACTACGAGCAGTACTTC. Protein: CASSPLRPDYEQYF.

The CDR3 protein is CASSQRTGPHYGYTF. The CDR3 DNA reads TGTGCCAGCAGCCAACGGACAGGGCCGCACTATGGCTACACCTTC. The V gene is TRBV14, the J gene TRBJ1-2; 8 bases agree with TRBD1. Trimming took 2 bases from V and 3 from J; bases not matched to a gene: 5. Germline V gene sequence: CDR1 SGHDN, CDR2 FVKESK. The CDR3 contains 15 residues.

This clone was counted many times. This chain uses TRBV6-1 with TRBJ2-7; 7 bases line up with TRBD1. The CDR3 is 16 residues long. With 0 bases clipped from V and 5 bases from J, the junction kept 10 bases outside the gene matches. The germline V gene encodes CDR1 MNHNS and CDR2 SASEGT. This chain's CDR3 is CASSEAVGGRVDEQYF. In DNA form, the CDR3 reads TGTGCCAGCAGTGAAGCGGTAGGGGGCAGGGTCGACGAGCAGTACTTC.

The gene calls are TRBV27 and TRBJ1-2; tentative D call: TRBD1 (5 bases). The CDR3 consists of 15 residues. The germline V gene has CDR1 MNHEY and CDR2 SMNVEV (reference sequence). V lost 2 bases to trimming and J lost 4 bases, with 14 bases between them. The CDR3 region is CASSLGTPIVYGYTF. In DNA form, the CDR3 reads TGTGCCAGCAGTTTAGGGACCCCGATTGTCTATGGCTACACCTTC.

The V gene is TRBV3-1 (or the pseudogene TRBV3-2), the J gene TRBJ2-5; no clear D. Looked up from germline, CDR1 is LGHDT and CDR2 is YNNKEL (reference sequence). The V end lost 0 bases, the J end lost 4 bases, and 9 bases lay between the germline ends. This CDR3 region has 14 residues. For the CDR3, the DNA is TGTGCCAGCAGCCAAGAAAGGCCGGGAGAGACCCAGTACTTC. Encoded protein: CASSQERPGETQYF.

The chain links TRBV7-8 to TRBJ2-4; D gene unclear. The V and J ends lost 8 bases and 0 bases respectively, with 11 bases between them. The CDR3 sequence is 14 residues long. Per the germline V gene, CDR1 is SGHVS and CDR2 is FQNEAQ. The CDR3 loop reads CASSKDLAKNIQYF. CDR3 coding DNA: TGTGCCAGCTCCAAGGACCTAGCCAAAAACATTCAGTACTTC.

The V and J genes are TRBV19 and TRBJ1-2, with 9 bases identical to TRBD1. CDR1 and CDR2 from the germline V gene are LNHDA and SQIVND (reference sequence). This CDR3 comprises 17 residues. J lost 1 base, V lost 3 bases, and 9 bases had no gene match. The CDR3 region has the DNA TGTGCCAGTAGTATCCGCCCCTGGACAGGGGATAACTATGGCTACACCTTC. It translates to CASSIRPWTGDNYGYTF.

The chain carries TRBV9 and TRBJ2-1, with TRBD1 matching over 8 bases. Germline V gene sequence: CDR1 SGDLS, CDR2 YYNGEE. J was trimmed by 0 bases and V by 3 bases; bases with no gene match: 2. The CDR3 length is 15 residues. CDR3 DNA: TGTGCCAGCAGCGCCGACAGGGGCTCCTACAATGAGCAGTTCTTC. Residues: CASSADRGSYNEQFF.

J is TRBJ2-7 and V is TRBV5-8; TRBD2 might be the D (6 bases). The CDR3 length is 14 residues. Trimming stripped 2 bases from V and 3 bases from J, with 12 bases between. Germline V CDR1 and CDR2: SGHTS, YDEGEE. CDR3 sequence reads: CASSFGGEDYEQYF. Here the CDR3 DNA reads TGTGCCAGCAGCTTTGGCGGGGAGGACTACGAGCAGTACTTC.

This clone was detected a few times. The rearrangement links TRBV28 to TRBJ1-2; maybe TRBD1 (6 bases). The CDR3 length is 14 residues. The germline V gene encodes CDR1 MDHEN and CDR2 SYDVKM. Trimming took off 6 bases at V and 6 bases at J, with 17 bases between the two ends. The CDR3 DNA reads TGTGCCAGCAGCTCGCTTATGAGGGGGAATGGCTACACCTTC. The encoded protein is CASSSLMRGNGYTF.

CDR3 region: CASIRIPRATPSGSWYGKLFF. The CDR3, as DNA: TGTGCCAGCATTCGTATCCCCCGTGCTACCCCGAGTGGAAGTTGGTATGGAAAACTGTTTTTT. The chain recombines TRBV6-6 with TRBJ1-4; D not resolved. Germline V gene data show CDR1 as MNHNY and CDR2 as SVGAGI (reference sequence). Trimming cost V 7 bases and J 10 bases, with 40 bases left between them. The CDR3 runs to 21 residues.

The chain has TRBV7-8 and TRBJ1-3, with D tentatively TRBD1 (6 bases). V gave up 5 bases and J gave up 3 bases, with 8 bases separating them. Germline CDR1 reads SGHVS; CDR2 reads FQNEAQ. The CDR3 covers 13 residues. CDR3 loop: CASSHRDGNTIYF. CDR3 in DNA: TGTGCCAGCAGCCACAGGGATGGAAACACCATATATTTT.

V usage is TRBV7-9 and J usage is TRBJ2-3, with a possible D match to TRBD2 (6 bases). The V gene's germline CDR1 is SEHNR and CDR2 FQNEAQ (reference sequence). Trimming pared 6 bases from V and 3 bases from J, leaving 13 bases between. The CDR3 covers 14 residues. The CDR3 DNA reads as TGTGCCAGCAGAGGGAGGATTTCTACAGATACGCAGTATTTT. Translating gives CASRGRISTDTQYF.

This clone was detected only once. The rearrangement links TRBV29-1 to TRBJ2-3; possibly TRBD2 for D (5 bases). V was pared by 5 bases and J by 3 bases, with 15 bases between. The CDR3 has 14 amino acids. Germline V CDR1 and CDR2: SQVTM, ANQGSEA. CDR3 in DNA: TGCAGCGTTTATGTACTAGTTAGGACAGATACGCAGTATTTT. This gives the protein CSVYVLVRTDTQYF.

The genes are TRBV5-6 and TRBJ1-4; D is perhaps TRBD1 (5 bases). Trimming pared 4 bases from V and 5 bases from J, leaving 15 bases between. The CDR3 is 15 residues long. Germline V gives CDR1 SGHDT, CDR2 YYEEEE. CDR3 sequence (DNA): TGTGCCAGCAGCCAGACGGCTGGGGGAAATGAAAAACTGTTTTTT. Protein: CASSQTAGGNEKLFF.

The rearrangement uses TRBV27 and TRBJ2-7; no clear D. V gave up 2 bases and J gave up 8 bases, with 19 bases separating them. The germline CDR1 and CDR2 sequences are MNHEY and SMNVEV (reference sequence). CDR3 length equals 15 residues. The CDR3, as DNA: TGTGCCAGCAGTTTAATCTCTACCGCTCCTACGAAGCAGTACTTC. This sequence encodes CASSLISTAPTKQYF.